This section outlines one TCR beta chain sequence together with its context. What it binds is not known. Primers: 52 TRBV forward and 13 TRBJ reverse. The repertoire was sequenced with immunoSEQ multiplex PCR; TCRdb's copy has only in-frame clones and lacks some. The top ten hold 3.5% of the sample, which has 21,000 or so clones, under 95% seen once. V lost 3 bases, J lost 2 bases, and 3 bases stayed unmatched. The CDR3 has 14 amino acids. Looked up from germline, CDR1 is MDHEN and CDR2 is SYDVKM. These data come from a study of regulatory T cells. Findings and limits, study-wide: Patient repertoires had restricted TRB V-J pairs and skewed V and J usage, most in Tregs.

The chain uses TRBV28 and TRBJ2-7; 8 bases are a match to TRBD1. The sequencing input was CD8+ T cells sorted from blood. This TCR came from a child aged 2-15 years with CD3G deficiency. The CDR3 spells CASSFRDRTYEQYF. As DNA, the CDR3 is TGTGCCAGCAGTTTCCGGGACAGGACCTACGAGCAGTACTTC.